These 5 T cell receptor beta chains were sequenced from one sample in a study of shared clonotypes between healthy human individuals. The assay was immunoSEQ multiplex PCR, and TCRdb's table has in-frame clones only and misses some. The sample holds about 490,000 clones, around 79% seen once. The sample was PBMCs. These receptors originate from a woman aged 40-49 years in good health. Some clones in this sample may be carry-over from other donors' samples.

CDR3 region: CASSPPSGSGYNEQFF. The CDR3 DNA is TGTGCCAGCTCACCACCGAGCGGGAGTGGTTACAATGAGCAGTTCTTC. The V call is TRBV18, the J call TRBJ2-1, with TRBD2 identical over 8 bases. The CDR3 contains 16 residues. The junction had 5 bases not matched to a gene; V was cut back by 0 bases and J by 4 bases. Germline CDR1 is KGHSH and CDR2 is LQKENI.

This clone was seen at least ten times. The chain employs TRBV30 and TRBJ1-1; a possible D gene is TRBD1 (5 bases). Trimming left V 5 bases short and J 1 base short, with 11 bases between. The CDR3 runs to 13 residues. CDR1 and CDR2 from the germline V gene are GTSNPN and SVGIG (reference sequence). This CDR3 reads CAWGRQQNTEAFF. The DNA for the CDR3 is TGTGCCTGGGGAAGACAGCAGAACACTGAAGCTTTCTTT. Full variable domain (rest looked up from reference TRBV30 and TRBJ1-1): SQTIHQWPATLVQPVGSPLSLECTVEGTSNPNLYWYRQAAGRGLQLLFYSVGIGQISSEVPQNLSASRPQDRQFILSSKKLLLSDSGFYLCAWGRQQNTEAFFGQGTRLTVV.

J is TRBJ2-2 and V is TRBV27; no clear D. The CDR3 consists of 13 residues. Germline V gene data show CDR1 as MNHEY and CDR2 as SMNVEV (reference sequence). V lost 5 bases, J lost 1 base, and 5 bases lay in between. For the CDR3, the DNA is TGTGCCAGCAGTCCTCAGAACACCGGGGAGCTGTTTTTT. Its protein product is CASSPQNTGELFF.

The chain carries TRBV4-2 and TRBJ1-1; tentatively, D is TRBD1 (6 bases). Between the trimmed V and J ends, which lost 4 bases and 1 base, there was a span of 13 bases. The CDR3 runs to 15 residues. Germline V CDR1 and CDR2: LGHNA, YNFKEQ. CDR3 sequence (DNA): TGTGCCAGCAGCCCATCGGGGGCAAGGAACACTGAAGCTTTCTTT. Translation: CASSPSGARNTEAFF.

The J gene is TRBJ2-7, the V gene TRBV18, with D hard to call. This CDR3 region has 14 residues. Between the trimmed V and J ends, which lost 5 bases and 5 bases, there was a span of 16 bases. From germline, CDR1 is KGHSH and CDR2 LQKENI. The CDR3: CASSGEIPPHEQYF. DNA for the CDR3: TGTGCCAGCTCAGGAGAAATACCACCCCACGAGCAGTACTTC.